This T cell receptor (beta chain) was identified in a study of T-cell reconstitution after alpha-beta-depleted transplantation in children (dated by TCRdb to 2016 to 2018). Background on the whole study: The study quantitatively tracked T-cell immune reconstitution after TCRalphabeta/CD19-depleted allogeneic hematopoietic cell transplantation in children using TCR repertoire profiling.

This clonotype was seen repeatedly, ten times or more. Its antigen specificity is not known. Base-call qualities are not available, and no considerably larger clone is one nucleotide away. Library creation used PCR. Sequencing relied on an Illumina HiSeq 2500. Molecular barcoding was employed in the preparation of TCR libraries, with unique molecular identifiers being used to normalize TCRbeta repertoire quantification. The public reads were reanalyzed by TCRdb: fastp trimming at Q25, MiXCR alignment, in-frame beta chains only. For every CDR3 protein sequence, its rows merge into one entry that carries the most common genes and DNA. For this sample there are approximately 200,000 distinct CDR3 sequences; roughly 15% appear just once. Together, the top ten hold less than 15% of the sample. The source is a human donor who donated a stem cell graft to a child with acute lymphoblastic leukemia. The starting material was PBMCs from the stem cell graft donor, obtained from the stem cell graft.

The CDR3 reads as follows: CASSLTGLKSETQYF. The sequenced DNA: TGTGCCAGCAGCCTTACCGGACTTAAATCAGAGACCCAGTACTTC. Here the chain combines TRBV6-2 or TRBV6-3 and TRBJ2-5; matching of 5 bases hints at TRBD2 as the D gene. The germline V gene encodes CDR1 MNHEY and CDR2 SVGEGT. The CDR3, from cysteine to phenylalanine, totals 15 residues. Only the CDR3 DNA is retained, 45 bases long and in frame from the first base. V is reduced by 6 bases and J by 4 bases, leaving a spacing of 18 bases between them.